These 12 T cell receptor beta chains came from one sample sequenced in a study of beta chain features in type 1 diabetes. The study reverse transcribed the entire isolated RNA, so it sequenced expressed TCRB transcripts. TCRdb's copy holds only in-frame clones and misses some; the assay was immunoSEQ multiplex PCR. The sample holds about 470,000 clones, around 28% seen once. Sequencing was carried out using naive CD4+ T cells from blood. These TCRs come from a man younger than 35 in good health.

This clone was seen a few times. The genes are TRBV18 and TRBJ2-1; 8 bases match TRBD2. The V and J ends lost 2 bases and 6 bases, in that order; junction bases with no gene match: 3. This CDR3 contains 14 residues. Germline-derived CDR1 and CDR2 are KGHSH and LQKENI. The CDR3 DNA sequence: TGTGCCAGCTCACCATGGCGGGAGGTCAATGAGCAGTTCTTC. Amino acid sequence: CASSPWREVNEQFF.

The chain has TRBV7-9 and TRBJ2-1; D gene uncertain. This CDR3 spans 12 amino acids. The V gene's germline CDR1 is SEHNR and CDR2 FQNEAQ (reference sequence). Trimming pared 4 bases from V and 6 bases from J, leaving 7 bases between. The CDR3 DNA follows: TGTGCCAGCAGCTACCCCTCCAATGAGCAGTTCTTC. Protein: CASSYPSNEQFF.

This clone was detected only a few times. The chain employs TRBV30 and TRBJ2-7; 10 bases align to TRBD1. Germline V gene data show CDR1 as GTSNPN and CDR2 as SVGIG (reference sequence). The CDR3 loop spans 14 amino acids. J was trimmed by 2 bases and V by 4 bases; bases with no gene match: 5. The CDR3 protein is CAWIGTGAAYEQYF. CDR3 coding DNA: TGTGCCTGGATTGGGACAGGGGCGGCCTACGAGCAGTACTTC.

This clone was recorded a few times. The rearrangement uses TRBV9 and TRBJ2-7; no clear D. The CDR3 has 14 residues. Germline V gene lookup returns CDR1 SGDLS and CDR2 YYNGEE. The V end lost 0 bases, the J end lost 0 bases, and 7 bases lay between the germline ends. The CDR3 DNA is TGTGCCAGCAGCGTAGCGGCTGGCTCCTACGAGCAGTACTTC. It yields the protein CASSVAAGSYEQYF.

The chain employs TRBV2 and TRBJ2-3, with D unresolved. The CDR3 is 13 amino acids. Trimming took off 4 bases at V and 2 bases at J, with 7 bases between the two ends. Germline values: CDR1 SNHLY, CDR2 FYNNEI. The CDR3 DNA follows: TGTGCCAGCAGTGGAGACCTCACAGATACGCAGTATTTT. It specifies CASSGDLTDTQYF.

The genes are TRBV7-6 and TRBJ2-2; D is uncertain. Germline-derived CDR1 and CDR2 are SGHVS and FNYEAQ. Trimming left V 5 bases short and J 1 base short, with 8 bases between. The CDR3 is 14 amino acids. This CDR3 is CASSPNGNTGELFF. DNA of the CDR3: TGTGCCAGCAGCCCAAATGGGAACACCGGGGAGCTGTTTTTT.

The chain employs TRBV7-2 and TRBJ2-7, with D maybe TRBD2 (5 bases). The V and J ends lost 1 base and 9 bases respectively, with 13 bases between them. CDR3 length: 13 amino acids. Germline loops: CDR1 SGHTA, CDR2 FQGNSA. The CDR3 loop is CASSLGYSRGQYF. In nucleotides, the CDR3 is TGTGCCAGCAGCTTAGGCTACTCTCGGGGGCAGTACTTC.

The chain joins TRBV20-1 to TRBJ2-3; D remains unclear. The CDR3 spans 11 residues. Trimming pared 4 bases from V and 5 bases from J, leaving 7 bases between. Germline V gene data show CDR1 as DFQATT and CDR2 as SNEGSKA (reference sequence). CDR3 sequence (DNA): TGCAGTGCTACTACGGTAGATACGCAGTATTTT. Translation gives CSATTVDTQYF.

This clone was counted between two and nine times. V gene TRBV9 combines with J gene TRBJ2-5; no firm D call. V was pared by 3 bases and J by 2 bases, with 11 bases between. The CDR3 is made up of 14 amino acids. Germline V CDR1 and CDR2: SGDLS, YYNGEE. The CDR3 reads CASSALDTQETQYF. As DNA, the CDR3 is TGTGCCAGCAGCGCCCTAGACACACAAGAGACCCAGTACTTC.

CDR3 DNA: TGTGCCAGCAGCCGGGACAGGGGACAGTACAATGAGCAGTTCTTC. Translated: CASSRDRGQYNEQFF. The chain employs TRBV6-1 and TRBJ2-1; 10 bases line up with TRBD1. Per germline, CDR1 MNHNS and CDR2 SASEGT. This CDR3 has 15 residues. The junction had 6 bases not matched to a gene; V was cut back by 6 bases and J by 4 bases.

Only a few counts were recorded for this clone. This chain joins TRBV29-1 and TRBJ2-5; the D is unclear. The V gene lost 5 bases and the J gene lost 5 bases, with 18 bases spanning the gap. Germline V gene lookup returns CDR1 SQVTM and CDR2 ANQGSEA. The CDR3 totals 14 residues. Written as DNA, the CDR3 is TGCAGCGTTTCCGGACCCTCACCCCGTGAGACCCAGTACTTC. This gives the protein CSVSGPSPRETQYF.

This clone came up a few times. The chain employs TRBV4-1 and TRBJ2-1, with TRBD2 matching 8 bases. V was clipped by 0 bases and J by 0 bases; unmatched bases: 7. The CDR3 has 18 amino acids. Germline CDR1 and CDR2: MGHRA and YSYEKL. The DNA for the CDR3 is TGCGCCAGCAGCCAAGAAATTAGCGGGGCCGGCTCCTACAATGAGCAGTTCTTC. Translation: CASSQEISGAGSYNEQFF.